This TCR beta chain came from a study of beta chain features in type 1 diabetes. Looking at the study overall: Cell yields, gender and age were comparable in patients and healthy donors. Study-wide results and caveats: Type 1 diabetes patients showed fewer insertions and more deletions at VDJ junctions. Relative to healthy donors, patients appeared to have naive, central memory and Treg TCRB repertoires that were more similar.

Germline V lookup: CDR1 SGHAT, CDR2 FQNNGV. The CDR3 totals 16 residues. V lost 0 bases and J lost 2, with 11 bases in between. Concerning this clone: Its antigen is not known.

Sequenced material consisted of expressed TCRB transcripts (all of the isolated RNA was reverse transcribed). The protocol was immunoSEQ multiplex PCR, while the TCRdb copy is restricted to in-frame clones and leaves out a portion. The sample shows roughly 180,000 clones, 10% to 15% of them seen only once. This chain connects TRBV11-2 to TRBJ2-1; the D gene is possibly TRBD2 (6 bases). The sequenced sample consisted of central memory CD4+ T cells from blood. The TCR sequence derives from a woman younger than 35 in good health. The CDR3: CASSLDYLATYNEQFF. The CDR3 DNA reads TGTGCCAGCAGCTTAGATTACCTAGCGACCTACAATGAGCAGTTCTTC. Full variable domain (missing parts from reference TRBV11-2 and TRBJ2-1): EAGVAQSPRYKIIEKRQSVAFWCNPISGHATLYWYQQILGQGPKLLIQFQNNGVVDDSQLPKDRFSAERLKGVDSTLKIQPAKLEDSAVYLCASSLDYLATYNEQFFGPGTRLTVL.